The T cell receptor beta chain described here comes from a study of blood T cell repertoires in COVID-19. Method: immunoSEQ multiplex PCR; TCRdb's copy keeps in-frame clones and lacks some. This sample has roughly 8,700 clones, with about 86% found just once. The CDR3 spans 16 residues. The clonotype comes from a human donor with active COVID-19. The donor label of this sample is uncertain. The rearrangement joins TRBV7-5 to TRBJ2-1; TRBD2 reflects the table's D call only, with no check against the DNA. TRBV7-5 is given as a pseudogene. What was sequenced was peripheral blood. CDR3 sequence reads: CARSLEVREGRNEQFF. The CDR3 bases are TGTGCCAGAAGCTTAGAGGTTCGGGAGGGCCGTAATGAGCAGTTCTTC.